This T cell receptor (beta chain) was sequenced in a study of control samples from healthy donors and cancer patients. TCRdb keeps only in-frame clones here, not all; method: immunoSEQ multiplex PCR. The sample shows about 28,000 clones, roughly 91% of them seen only once. V lost 4 bases and J lost 1, with 7 bases in between. Germline V CDR1 and CDR2: MNHNY, SVGAGI (reference sequence). The CDR3 has 13 amino acids. The chain links TRBV6-6 to TRBJ1-1; no clear D gene. Sequenced input: PBMCs. The clonotype comes from a man between 45 and 60 years old with lung cancer. The CDR3 coding sequence is TGTGCCAGCAGTTCGGTACAGAACACTGAAGCTTTCTTT. This sequence encodes CASSSVQNTEAFF.